This passage covers 5 T cell receptor beta chains from one sample sequenced in a study of blood T cell repertoires in COVID-19. Clones were sequenced by immunoSEQ multiplex PCR, and TCRdb holds only the in-frame ones, with some missing. The table records about 220,000 clones, about 90% of them present only once. Input material: peripheral blood. The receptor set was obtained from a woman younger than 45 who had recovered from COVID-19.

The J gene is TRBJ1-1, the V gene TRBV6-5; D remains unclear. V shed 8 bases and J shed 1 base, with 14 bases lying between them. Germline V gives CDR1 MNHEY, CDR2 SVGAGI. The CDR3 is made up of 14 amino acids. The CDR3 sequence: CASGARGENTEAFF. The CDR3 region has the DNA TGTGCCAGCGGCGCCAGAGGAGAGAACACTGAAGCTTTCTTT.

This chain links TRBV7-6 with TRBJ1-2; 9 bases fit TRBD1. The germline gives CDR1 SGHVS, CDR2 FNYEAQ. The ends lost 5 bases at V and 6 bases at J; junction bases unmatched: 16. This CDR3 is 17 amino acids long. The chain's CDR3 is CASSPPPGQGALNGYTF. The CDR3 coding sequence is TGTGCCAGCAGCCCTCCTCCGGGACAGGGCGCTTTGAATGGCTACACCTTC.

The genes are TRBV4-2 and TRBJ2-2; maybe TRBD2 (7 bases). The V end was cut by 3 bases, the J end by 1 base, with 15 bases between. This CDR3 spans 17 amino acids. The germline V gene encodes CDR1 LGHNA and CDR2 YNFKEQ. The CDR3 protein is CASSQVGGGENTGELFF. DNA of the CDR3: TGTGCCAGCAGCCAGGTTGGCGGGGGCGAGAACACCGGGGAGCTGTTTTTT.

The chain joins TRBV2 to TRBJ2-1, with D unclear. Per germline, CDR1 SNHLY and CDR2 FYNNEI. Trimming cost V 6 bases and J 6 bases, with 9 bases left between them. The CDR3 covers 12 residues. The CDR3 nucleotides are TGTGCCAGCAGAGCCGGTGGCAATGAGCAGTTCTTC. As protein: CASRAGGNEQFF.

The rearrangement joins TRBV2 to TRBJ2-1, with 7 bases that match TRBD1. The length of the CDR3 is 14 residues. In germline, CDR1 is SNHLY, CDR2 FYNNEI. The junction had 5 bases not matched to a gene; V was cut back by 2 bases and J by 7 bases. As DNA, the CDR3 is TGTGCCAGCAGTGAATTGGGACAGAGGAATGAGCAGTTCTTC. Translating it yields CASSELGQRNEQFF.